These 13 T cell receptor beta chains originate from one sample sequenced in a study of CD8+CD57+ T cells in acquired aplastic anemia. CDR3 and TCR beta VDJ profiling relied on genomic DNA as the template. TCRdb re-derived calls from the reads in MiXCR, one entry per CDR3 protein. The profile shows 210,000 or so distinct CDR3 sequences, almost 50% of them singletons. Patients chosen for sequencing had CD8+CD57+ cells that had expanded, as shown by flow cytometry. The sample was sorted CD4+, CD8+, or CD8+CD57+ T cells (not recorded which) from PBMCs. The source is a human donor with aplastic anemia.

This clonotype has only one observation. The chain employs TRBV5-4 and TRBJ2-2; TRBD1 matches at 7 bases. Losses at the gene ends were 4 bases for V and 8 bases for J; bases not matched to a gene: 14. Germline-derived CDR1 and CDR2 are SGHNT and YYREEE (reference sequence). The CDR3 contains 16 residues. The CDR3 region has the DNA TGTGCCAGCAGCGCTCCGGGACAGCTTATTCCTGGGGAGCTGTTTTTT. It encodes CASSAPGQLIPGELFF.

This rearrangement joins TRBV19 to TRBJ1-6, with D possibly TRBD1 on 5 matching bases. Germline V lookup: CDR1 LNHDA, CDR2 SQIVND (reference sequence). V gave up 5 bases and J gave up 11 bases, with 19 bases separating them. The CDR3 has 15 residues. CDR3 protein: CASSQRGGSTTPLHF. CDR3 coding DNA: TGTGCCAGTAGTCAACGGGGGGGGTCTACTACACCCCTCCACTTT. Looking up the rest from reference TRBV19 and TRBJ1-6 gives the full variable domain: DGGITQSPKYLFRKEGQNVTLSCEQNLNHDAMYWYRQDPGQGLRLIYYSQIVNDFQKGDIAEGYSVSREKKESFPLTVTSAQKNPTAFYLCASSQRGGSTTPLHFGNGTRLTVT.

At least ten counts were recorded for this clonotype. V gene TRBV5-1 combines with J gene TRBJ2-2, with D possibly called TRBD1 or TRBD2 (5 bases each). CDR3 length equals 14 residues. Germline V gives CDR1 SGHRS, CDR2 YFSETQ. Trimming took 4 bases from V and 6 from J, leaving 13 bases between them. The CDR3 loop is CASSPAWGSGELFF. Written as DNA, the CDR3 is TGCGCCAGCAGCCCAGCGTGGGGGTCCGGGGAGCTGTTTTTT. Using reference TRBV5-1 and TRBJ2-2 for the parts outside the CDR3, the full variable domain is KAGVTQTPRYLIKTRGQQVTLSCSPISGHRSVSWYQQTPGQGLQFLFEYFSETQRNKGNFPGRFSGRQFSNSRSEMNVSTLELGDSALYLCASSPAWGSGELFFGEGSRLTVL.

This sequence joins TRBV19 and TRBJ2-7; D is unclear. The V and J ends lost 0 bases and 7 bases respectively, with 10 bases between them. The CDR3 consists of 13 residues. Looked up from germline, CDR1 is LNHDA and CDR2 is SQIVND (reference sequence). CDR3 DNA sequence: TGTGCCAGTAGTATAGAGACCCAAGGGGAGCAGTACTTC. It is translated as CASSIETQGEQYF.

The genes are TRBV5-6 and TRBJ2-6; maybe TRBD1 (6 bases). The CDR3 totals 16 residues. From germline, CDR1 is SGHDT and CDR2 YYEEEE. The V end lost 1 base, the J end lost 4 bases, and 12 bases lay between the germline ends. The CDR3 DNA is TGTGCCAGCAGCTTGCCCGGGACACTCGGGGCCAACGTCCTGACTTTC. Residues: CASSLPGTLGANVLTF.

This chain connects TRBV5-4 to TRBJ1-6; the match to TRBD1 covers 9 bases. Germline V gene lookup returns CDR1 SGHNT and CDR2 YYREEE (reference sequence). V dropped 4 bases and J dropped 10; count of bases not matched to a gene: 6. The length of the CDR3 is 14 residues. The CDR3 nucleotides read TGTGCCAGCAGCGGAAGACAGGGGGGATCACCCCTCCACTTT. This codes for CASSGRQGGSPLHF.

For the CDR3, the DNA is TGTGCCAGCTCAACTCGAGCGGAAGGTAGGGACACTGAAGCTTTCTTT. Its protein is CASSTRAEGRDTEAFF. This chain uses TRBV18 with TRBJ1-1, with D unclear. This CDR3 spans 16 amino acids. The germline CDR1 and CDR2 sequences are KGHSH and LQKENI. V lost 5 bases, J lost 3 bases, and 19 bases lay in between. Based on the CDR3 plus reference TRBV18 and TRBJ1-1, the full variable domain is NAGVMQNPRHLVRRRGQEARLRCSPMKGHSHVYWYRQLPEEGLKFMVYLQKENIIDESGMPKERFSAEFPKEGPSILRIQQVVRGDSAAYFCASSTRAEGRDTEAFFGQGTRLTVV.

This clonotype has more than one count but fewer than ten. The chain recombines TRBV10-3 with TRBJ1-2; TRBD1 is a possible D gene (6 bases). Deletions cut 10 bases from V and 4 bases from J, with 16 bases between. CDR1 and CDR2 from the germline V gene are ENHRY and SYGVKD. This CDR3 comprises 13 residues. Here the CDR3 DNA reads TGTGCCACCCGAAGCCAGGGGCCCTATGGCTACACCTTC. Its protein product is CATRSQGPYGYTF.

The chain is built from TRBV20-1 and TRBJ1-1, with 12 bases identical to TRBD1. This CDR3 contains 13 residues. Germline CDR1 and CDR2: DFQATT and SNEGSKA (reference sequence). V shed 2 bases and J 11 bases; nucleotides not matched to a gene: 6. Here the CDR3 DNA reads TGCAGTGCTAGAATTACCGGGACAGGGGGCGCTTTCTTT. Amino acids: CSARITGTGGAFF.

This rearrangement joins TRBV7-2 to TRBJ2-7; D ambiguous. CDR1 and CDR2 from the germline V gene are SGHTA and FQGNSA. Trimming stripped 9 bases from V and 6 bases from J, with 15 bases between. The CDR3 sequence is 12 residues long. This CDR3 is CASSTGRLEQYF. In DNA form, the CDR3 reads TGTGCCAGTAGTACCGGACGGCTCGAGCAGTACTTC.

The chain uses TRBV10-3 and TRBJ1-6; 10 bases are shared with TRBD1. This CDR3 contains 15 residues. V shed 6 bases, J shed 8 bases, and the junction held 7 bases outside the gene matches. Germline V gene sequence: CDR1 ENHRY, CDR2 SYGVKD. In DNA form, the CDR3 reads TGTGCCATCAGCGGGACAGGGGTTGCTGATTCACCCCTCCACTTT. Translating it yields CAISGTGVADSPLHF.

This clonotype was observed many times. The V gene is TRBV12-3 or TRBV12-4, the J gene TRBJ1-4; a weak D match, TRBD1 (5 bases). This CDR3 comprises 15 residues. The germline V and J ends were trimmed by 1 base and 3 bases, with 9 bases remaining between them. The DNA of the CDR3 is TGTGCCAGCAGTTTAGGAGTAGGGGCTAATGAAAAACTGTTTTTT. Translated: CASSLGVGANEKLFF.

This clonotype occurred many times. This chain connects TRBV2 to TRBJ1-5; D perhaps matches TRBD1 (6 bases). V lost 2 bases and J lost 5, with 13 bases in between. CDR1 SNHLY and CDR2 FYNNEI come from the germline V gene. The CDR3 has 15 amino acids. CDR3 coding DNA: TGTGCCAGCAGTGAACAGGGGTGGGGGGATCAGCCCCAGCATTTT. Protein sequence: CASSEQGWGDQPQHF. The variable domain in full, completed from reference TRBV2 and TRBJ1-5, reads EPEVTQTPSHQVTQMGQEVILRCVPISNHLYFYWYRQILGQKVEFLVSFYNNEISEKSEIFDDQFSVERPDGSNFTLKIRSTKLEDSAMYFCASSEQGWGDQPQHFGDGTRLSIL.